This TCR beta chain is from a study of graft-versus-host responses after intestinal transplantation. Regarding the study as a whole: High graft-versus-host to host-versus-graft T cell clonal ratios marked allografts of patients with graft-donor macrochimerism. Present in recipient marrow, GvH clones included some that appeared first in ileum or blood.

Intraepithelial lymphocytes and lamina propria lymphocytes were released through processing of graft tissue. TCRdb's copy holds only in-frame clones and misses some; the assay was immunoSEQ multiplex PCR. The data hold 20,000 to 25,000 clones, with roughly 79% observed a single time. The CDR3 has 15 amino acids. Germline CDR1 is MGHRA and CDR2 is YSYEKL. Germline trimming cut 4 bases from V and 3 bases from J; bases unmatched to any gene: 7. As concerns this clone: Its antigen remains unknown.

This receptor was identified in a human patient who received an intestinal transplant, so some T cells may come from the graft donor. The material sequenced was ileum tissue, taken 12 days after intestinal transplant. The chain combines TRBV4-1 with TRBJ2-3; 7 bases are a match to TRBD2. CDR3 sequence (DNA): TGCGCCAGCAGCCCCCGTGGGGGGGGGACAGATACGCAGTATTTT. Translated, it gives CASSPRGGGTDTQYF.